This record concerns one TCR beta chain sequence. It has no known antigen specificity. Base quality data are lacking; no much larger clone is found one base away. From the germline V gene, CDR1 is MDHEN and CDR2 is SYDVKM. Trimming takes 5 bases from V and 8 bases from J, and the germline ends sit 16 bases apart. The CDR3 starts with the cysteine, ends with the phenylalanine, and has 14 residues. Only the CDR3 region is kept as DNA, spanning 42 bases read in frame from base 1. This sample was taken from a study of T cell responses to AZD1222 COVID-19 vaccine (dated by TCRdb to the early 2020s). With respect to the entire study: AZD1222 recipients whose second dose came at about 4 weeks and those whose second dose came at about 12 weeks were combined into one group, since spike-specific TCR depth and breadth did not differ between the two schedules. TCR sequencing covered 233 trial participants: around 210 given two doses of AZD1222 and 26 given two doses of MenACWY control vaccine. Trial participants were enrolled by age into 18-55, 56-69 and 70-plus year subgroups, with roughly 150, 30 and 60 TCR-sequenced participants respectively.

The sample's time point label, decoded: baseline before first vaccination. Vaccinee samples were obtained from the UK trials COV001 and COV002, which included a single-blind randomized controlled phase 2/3 trial of AZD1222 (ChAdOx1 nCoV-19) in healthy adults. Trial participant PBMC samples were collected at day 0 and day 28 after the second dose for TCRbeta chain sequencing. The investigation overall reported the following: In the small 56-69-year group, the increase in depth fell short of significance, most likely because of low power. Epitopes outside the regions mutated in the B.1.351 and B.1.1.7 variants were reportedly recognized by nearly half of the unique spike-specific TCRs. Because no day 14 peak-response samples were available, the repertoires could be characterized only after the peak T cell response. Conclusions about previously exposed vaccinees are limited, since just a handful of AZD1222 recipients were seropositive for SARS-CoV-2 at baseline. Most participants were white British and females outnumbered males, and the authors suggested that clonal diversity may have been underestimated. Spike-specific TCR breadth and depth rose significantly after two AZD1222 doses compared with day 0 and with MenACWY recipients. CD4 TCRs associated with the vaccine covered the entire spike protein, and the dominant responses were in regions 160-218 and 743-854.

The CDR3 regions of human TCRbeta chains were analyzed by immunosequencing. As for the authors' bioinformatics: TCRs in the repertoires were matched against a reference library of SARS-CoV-2-specific TCRs that had been generated with the MIRA antigen-specificity platform. Breadth was defined as the fraction of unique TCRs that were SARS-CoV-2-associated. Depth was defined as the fraction of total T cells that were SARS-CoV-2-associated. Using the MIRA data, every spike-specific TCR was mapped to the spike region that the TCR reacted to and assigned to either a CD4 or a CD8 class. Log10-transformed breadth and depth values were compared by one-way ANOVA with Sidak's multiple comparisons tests. TCRdb carries this immuneACCESS record with in-frame sequences only. Its versions omit some clonotypes, under half of them owing to an unresolved V gene in the studies checked, with the rest unexplained. V and J calls and clone size are those listed in that table; D and trimming were worked out from the DNA. Across this sample there are roughly 55,000 clones, with around 90% seen only once. Roughly 4% of the sample lies in the top ten.

This TCR was recovered from an adult in good health. The chain couples TRBV28 to TRBJ2-1; the D gene is not confidently resolved. The sample consisted of peripheral blood, taken on day 0 of AZD1222 vaccination. The CDR3 corresponds to CASSAHLDADEQFF. The DNA reads as follows: TGTGCCAGCAGTGCACATTTGGACGCTGATGAGCAGTTCTTC.